The 26 T cell receptor beta chains below were found in one sample sequenced in a study of Ad26.COV2.S vaccination and SARS-CoV-2 variants. Treatment noted: roughly 19 received Ad26.COV2.S at low or high dose, single or two shots; about 5 received placebo; per-sample allocation not given. After the first vaccine or placebo injection, samples were drawn on day 63. The table came from immunoSEQ multiplex PCR; TCRdb's copy has only in-frame clones and leaves some out. The profile shows approximately 400,000 clones, approximately 85% of them singletons. This specimen consisted of peripheral blood, obtained in a trial of Ad26.COV2.S vaccine versus placebo. The receptors shown here come from a person between 18 and 59 years old who received the Ad26.COV2.S COVID-19 vaccine or a placebo.

This chain links TRBV5-1 with TRBJ2-5; 14 bases map to TRBD2. Trimming at V came to 0 bases and at J to 2 bases, leaving 3 bases not matched to a gene. Germline CDR1 and CDR2: SGHRS and YFSETQ. CDR3 length equals 17 residues. In DNA, the CDR3 is TGCGCCAGCAGCTTGGCTGGGACTAGCGGGGGTCAAGAGACCCAGTACTTC. It codes for CASSLAGTSGGQETQYF.

The rearrangement uses TRBV5-4 and TRBJ1-6, with a weak D call TRBD1 (5 bases). V lost 4 bases and J lost 6, with 14 bases in between. In germline, CDR1 is SGHNT, CDR2 YYREEE (reference sequence). The CDR3 loop spans 15 amino acids. CDR3 amino acids: CASSPQEGLNSPLHF. Here the CDR3 DNA reads TGTGCCAGCAGCCCACAGGAGGGTCTTAATTCACCCCTCCACTTT.

The chain uses TRBV4-3 and TRBJ2-1, with D possibly matching TRBD2 (5 bases). Germline values: CDR1 LGHNA, CDR2 YSLEER. The CDR3 is made up of 15 amino acids. V was pared by 1 base and J by 7 bases, with 14 bases between. CDR3 bases: TGCGCCAGCAGCCAAGGCGGCAGCGGTGGGAATGAGCAGTTCTTC. Its protein product is CASSQGGSGGNEQFF.

This sequence joins TRBV9 and TRBJ2-7; the D is unclear. The CDR3 covers 12 residues. V was shortened by 3 bases and J by 4 bases, with 8 bases between the two germline ends. Germline V CDR1 and CDR2: SGDLS, YYNGEE. CDR3 DNA: TGTGCCAGCAGCGGGGCAGCTTACGAGCAGTACTTC. Translated, it gives CASSGAAYEQYF.

The CDR3: CATLDRGLDQPQHF. The DNA for the CDR3 is TGTGCCACCTTGGACAGGGGCCTTGACCAGCCCCAGCATTTT. The chain employs TRBV6-5 and TRBJ1-5; 9 bases match TRBD1. Germline-derived CDR1 and CDR2 are MNHEY and SVGAGI. The V gene end was trimmed by 10 bases and the J gene end by 7 bases; junction bases not matched to a gene: 11. The CDR3 sequence is 14 residues long.

This rearrangement joins TRBV12-5 to TRBJ2-7; D not resolved. Trimming removed 1 base at V and 4 bases at J, with 2 bases between. This CDR3 has 11 amino acids. Germline lookup yields CDR1 LGHNT and CDR2 FRNRAP. The chain's CDR3 is CASGLEYEQYF. The DNA of the CDR3 is TGTGCTAGTGGTTTGGAGTACGAGCAGTACTTC.

This clone was found once. The genes are TRBV2 and TRBJ2-5, with 9 positions matching TRBD2. This CDR3 comprises 16 residues. CDR1 and CDR2 (germline): SNHLY, FYNNEI. In nucleotides, the CDR3 is TGTGCAACCCGGGCGGGCCTAGCGGGGTTGCCGGGGACCCAGTACTTC. Protein sequence: CATRAGLAGLPGTQYF.

V is TRBV30 and J is TRBJ1-3; D not certain. Germline CDR1 is GTSNPN and CDR2 is SVGIG (reference sequence). With 2 bases removed from V and 0 bases from J, the gap between germline ends came to 11 bases. The CDR3 is 15 residues long. CDR3 DNA sequence: TGTGCCTGGAGTTCTCCGTTCCTCTCTGGAAACACCATATATTTT. Its protein is CAWSSPFLSGNTIYF. Full variable domain (remainder filled in from reference TRBV30 and TRBJ1-3): SQTIHQWPATLVQPVGSPLSLECTVEGTSNPNLYWYRQAAGRGLQLLFYSVGIGQISSEVPQNLSASRPQDRQFILSSKKLLLSDSGFYLCAWSSPFLSGNTIYFGEGSWLTVV.

The CDR3 spells CASSLDPQSYEQYF. DNA for the CDR3: TGTGCCAGCAGCTTAGATCCCCAATCCTACGAGCAGTACTTC. The J gene is TRBJ2-7, the V gene TRBV11-2; D ambiguous. Germline loops: CDR1 SGHAT, CDR2 FQNNGV. V was trimmed by 0 bases and J by 1 base, leaving 7 bases between them. This CDR3 has 14 amino acids.

The rearrangement uses TRBV20-1 and TRBJ1-5; TRBD1 might be the D (5 bases). From germline, CDR1 is DFQATT and CDR2 SNEGSKA (reference sequence). This CDR3 contains 15 residues. V was clipped by 3 bases and J by 0 bases, with 12 bases between them. In nucleotides, the CDR3 is TGCAGTGCTAGTTGGGGCGTTTATAGCAATCAGCCCCAGCATTTT. The encoded protein is CSASWGVYSNQPQHF.

The gene calls are TRBV9 and TRBJ2-1; TRBD2 matches at 10 bases. Unmatched junction bases numbered 8, after V lost 0 bases and J lost 8 bases. From germline, CDR1 is SGDLS and CDR2 YYNGEE. This CDR3 spans 16 amino acids. In DNA, the CDR3 is TGTGCCAGCAGCGTAGGGCCTAGCGGGAGTATCGATGAGCAGTTCTTC. This encodes CASSVGPSGSIDEQFF.

The V call is TRBV29-1, the J call TRBJ2-7; TRBD1 matches 7 bases. The V gene end was trimmed by 5 bases and the J gene end by 3 bases; junction bases not matched to a gene: 7. Germline lookup yields CDR1 SQVTM and CDR2 ANQGSEA. The CDR3 is made up of 13 amino acids. This chain's CDR3 is CSVRGTVSYEQYF. Written as DNA, the CDR3 is TGCAGCGTTAGGGGGACAGTAAGCTACGAGCAGTACTTC.

The V and J genes are TRBV15 and TRBJ1-4; D is ambiguous. CDR3 length: 15 amino acids. Looked up from germline, CDR1 is LNHNV and CDR2 is YYDKDF (reference sequence). Trimming pared 3 bases from V and 5 bases from J, leaving 13 bases between. The CDR3 protein is CATSSVADLNEKLFF. In DNA form, the CDR3 reads TGTGCCACCAGCAGTGTAGCGGACTTAAATGAAAAACTGTTTTTT. The full variable domain, in which reference TRBV15 and TRBJ1-4 provide the parts outside the CDR3, is DAMVIQNPRYQVTQFGKPVTLSCSQTLNHNVMYWYQQKSSQAPKLLFHYYDKDFNNEADTPDNFQSRRPNTSFCFLDIRSPGLGDTAMYLCATSSVADLNEKLFFGSGTQLSVL.

This clone was seen once. This chain connects TRBV10-3 to TRBJ2-7, with D uncertain. This CDR3 has 11 residues. Germline assignment: CDR1 ENHRY and CDR2 SYGVKD. Trimming stripped 0 bases from V and 9 bases from J, with 6 bases between. For the CDR3, the DNA is TGTGCCATCAGTGAGTCGTCGCTGCAGTACTTC. This sequence encodes CAISESSLQYF.

This chain uses TRBV6-5 with TRBJ1-1; D is undetermined. Trimming removed 2 bases from V and 0 bases from J, with 10 bases in between. Germline-derived CDR1 and CDR2 are MNHEY and SVGAGI. The CDR3 spans 15 residues. The DNA for the CDR3 is TGTGCCAGCAGTTACAGCGGGTTAATGAACACTGAAGCTTTCTTT. Translated: CASSYSGLMNTEAFF.

This clone was recorded once. This same CDR3 is encoded by further DNA sequences in the sample. The rearrangement uses TRBV12-3 or TRBV12-4 and TRBJ2-3; no reliable D call. Trimming took off 2 bases at V and 3 bases at J, with 0 bases between the two ends. This CDR3 is 11 amino acids long. The CDR3 DNA sequence: TGTGCCAGCAGTTTAACAGATACGCAGTATTTT. Translation gives CASSLTDTQYF.

The V gene is TRBV2, the J gene TRBJ2-7; TRBD1 agrees at 9 bases. Trimming removed 6 bases from V and 4 bases from J; junction bases left unmatched: 10. CDR3 length: 15 amino acids. The germline CDR1 and CDR2 sequences are SNHLY and FYNNEI. This CDR3 reads CASSSPGQGTYEQYF. CDR3 coding DNA: TGTGCCAGCAGCAGTCCGGGACAGGGAACTTACGAGCAGTACTTC.

The chain employs TRBV11-2 and TRBJ2-1, with D perhaps TRBD1 (5 bases). The CDR3 length is 16 residues. The germline CDR1 and CDR2 sequences are SGHAT and FQNNGV. V was pared by 4 bases and J by 0 bases, with 13 bases between. DNA of the CDR3: TGTGCCAGCAGCTCAAGACCCGACAGCTCCTACAATGAGCAGTTCTTC. Its protein is CASSSRPDSSYNEQFF.

With regard to this clone: The sample holds other DNA sequences that translate to the same CDR3. The chain couples TRBV19 to TRBJ2-1; a weak D match, TRBD1 (5 bases). The CDR3 is made up of 15 amino acids. Germline V gene sequence: CDR1 LNHDA, CDR2 SQIVND (reference sequence). Trimming stripped 3 bases from V and 1 base from J, with 10 bases between. The CDR3, as DNA: TGTGCCAGTAGTATTGGGCCAGGGTCCTACAATGAGCAGTTCTTC. Translation gives CASSIGPGSYNEQFF.

The chain uses TRBV10-2 and TRBJ1-5, with TRBD1 matching over 7 bases. The CDR3 is 14 amino acids. In germline, CDR1 is WSHSY, CDR2 SAAADI. The V and J ends lost 5 bases and 4 bases, in that order; junction bases with no gene match: 5. DNA for the CDR3: TGCGCCAGCAGTCCGGCCAGGGGGAATCAGCCCCAGCATTTT. Encoded protein: CASSPARGNQPQHF.

About this clone itself: The same CDR3 arises from other DNA sequences in this sample as well. The chain employs TRBV5-5 and TRBJ2-2; no clear D. This CDR3 comprises 13 residues. V was cut by 1 base and J by 4 bases, with 5 bases left in between. The germline V gene has CDR1 SGHKS and CDR2 YYEKEE (reference sequence). CDR3 DNA sequence: TGTGCCAGCAGCTTGTATAGCACCGGGGAGCTGTTTTTT. This sequence encodes CASSLYSTGELFF.

V usage is TRBV24-1 and J usage is TRBJ2-1; 9 nucleotides align to TRBD2. V gave up 6 bases and J gave up 5 bases; unmatched junction bases: 7. There are 15 residues in the CDR3. Per the germline V gene, CDR1 is KGHDR and CDR2 is SFDVKD. The CDR3 nucleotides read TGTGCCACCAGTCGGCCCGGGACTAGCCACAATGAGCAGTTCTTC. Protein: CATSRPGTSHNEQFF.

The rearrangement links TRBV9 to TRBJ2-1; D gene ambiguous. This CDR3 has 13 residues. Trimming took 2 bases from V and 5 from J, leaving 8 bases between them. Germline CDR1 reads SGDLS; CDR2 reads YYNGEE. The CDR3 DNA sequence: TGTGCCAGCAGCGTCAGACCGAACAATGAGCAGTTCTTC. Amino acid sequence: CASSVRPNNEQFF.

In DNA, the CDR3 is TGTGCCAGCAGCTTAATGACTAGCGGGGCTGAGCAGTTCTTC. It encodes CASSLMTSGAEQFF. J is TRBJ2-1 and V is TRBV7-8; 11 bases match TRBD2. CDR1 and CDR2 (germline): SGHVS, FQNEAQ. Trimming at V came to 2 bases and at J to 9 bases, leaving 3 bases not matched to a gene. The CDR3 length is 14 residues.

J is TRBJ2-3 and V is TRBV4-1; possibly TRBD2 for D (6 bases). The ends were cut back, 2 bases at V and 5 bases at J, with 11 bases in the middle. Germline V CDR1 and CDR2: MGHRA, YSYEKL. The CDR3 extends over 14 amino acids. CDR3 in amino acids: CASSQFTGEDTQYF. The CDR3 bases are TGCGCCAGCAGCCAATTTACGGGAGAAGATACGCAGTATTTT.

The chain employs TRBV12-3 or TRBV12-4 and TRBJ2-5; D may be TRBD1 (6 bases). The CDR3 contains 12 residues. The V end lost 3 bases, the J end lost 5 bases, and 7 bases lay between the germline ends. CDR3 bases: TGTGCCAGCAGTTTTAGGGGGGAGACCCAGTACTTC. The encoded protein is CASSFRGETQYF.